A selection of T cell receptor beta chains follows, all from one sample in a study of CD8 T cells in ankylosing spondylitis. TCRdb reanalysed the 5' RACE reads using MiXCR and keeps one entry per CDR3 protein. This table holds 750,000 to 850,000 distinct CDR3 sequences, approximately 10% found once. Sequenced material: blood, either unsorted or a sorted T cell fraction (not recorded which). Receptors were obtained from a male donor with ankylosing spondylitis. The CDR3 runs from the conserved cysteine through the conserved F or W. D genes are given only for firm matches. Clone size is shown for a subset of rows, as once, few, many or a class of expanded clone.

D: TRBD1
J: TRBJ1-5
size: few
V: TRBV5-1
DNA: TGCGCCAGCAGCATAAGGACAGGGGAACAGCCCCAGCATTTT
CDR3: CASSIRTGEQPQHF

D: NA
J: TRBJ1-5
size: many
V: TRBV4-2
DNA: TGTGCCAGCAGCCAAGACCCAGACTGGGTCACTCGGCCCCAGCATTTT
CDR3: CASSQDPDWVTRPQHF

D: NA
J: TRBJ2-5
size: few
V: TRBV7-2
DNA: TGTGCCAGCAGCCTTTATTCGACAGCGTACCAAGAGACCCAGTACTTC
CDR3: CASSLYSTAYQETQYF

D: NA
J: TRBJ2-3
size: NA
V: TRBV10-2
DNA: TGCGCCAGCAGGACTTCCTCATGGGAGGATACGCAGTATTTT
CDR3: CASRTSSWEDTQYF

D: NA
J: TRBJ2-2
size: few
V: TRBV20-1
DNA: TGCAGTGCTAGGTCTCCCCAGGGCACCGGGGAGCTGTTTTTT
CDR3: CSARSPQGTGELFF

D: NA
J: TRBJ2-6
size: NA
V: TRBV2
DNA: TGTGCCAGCAGGCCGGGGAGCACGGTCTCTGGGGCCAACGTCCTGACTTTC
CDR3: CASRPGSTVSGANVLTF

D: NA
J: TRBJ1-1
size: NA
V: TRBV30
DNA: TGTGCCTGGACCCTCAGCAACACTGAAGCTTTCTTT
CDR3: CAWTLSNTEAFF

D: TRBD1
J: TRBJ2-7
size: few
V: TRBV10-3
DNA: TGTGCCATCAAGGGGGCAGGGACCCACGAGCAGTACTTC
CDR3: CAIKGAGTHEQYF

D: TRBD2
J: TRBJ2-7
size: few
V: TRBV7-9
DNA: TGTGCCAGCAGCGTCAAATCGGGGGGCGAGCAGTACTTC
CDR3: CASSVKSGGEQYF

D: NA
J: TRBJ2-3
size: NA
V: TRBV6-2/TRBV6-3
DNA: TGTGCCAGCAGTCCTGCCGGGGCGCGAACAGATACGCAGTATTTT
CDR3: CASSPAGARTDTQYF

D: NA
J: TRBJ1-1
size: NA
V: TRBV5-1
DNA: TGCGCCAGCAGCCTCCGGACGGGACACACTGAAGCTTTCTTT
CDR3: CASSLRTGHTEAFF

D: NA
J: TRBJ2-1
size: NA
V: TRBV29-1
DNA: TGCAGCGTCTCCTCGGGGCGGGGGCGCCCCTACAATGAGCAGTTCTTC
CDR3: CSVSSGRGRPYNEQFF

D: NA
J: TRBJ2-3
size: many
V: TRBV29-1
DNA: TGCAGCGTTGTTGCGGGCACAGATACGCAGTATTTT
CDR3: CSVVAGTDTQYF

D: NA
J: TRBJ2-3
size: NA
V: TRBV12-3/TRBV12-4
DNA: TGTGCCAGCAGTCCCATTGTAGATACGCAGTATTTT
CDR3: CASSPIVDTQYF

D: NA
J: TRBJ2-2
size: few
V: TRBV5-5
DNA: TGTGCCAGCAGCTTGTTTCGGGAGCTGTTTTTT
CDR3: CASSLFRELFF

D: TRBD2
J: TRBJ2-7
size: NA
V: TRBV7-2
DNA: TGTGCCAGCAGCGCCTGGGCGGGAGGGCCCTCGGACTTC
CDR3: CASSAWAGGPSDF

D: NA
J: TRBJ2-3
size: NA
V: TRBV24-1
DNA: TGTGCCACCAGTGGGGAGATCGGCACAGATACGCAGTATTTT
CDR3: CATSGEIGTDTQYF

D: NA
J: TRBJ1-5
size: NA
V: TRBV28
DNA: TGTGCCAGCCTACCGCCAGGGCCTCAGCCCCAGCATTTT
CDR3: CASLPPGPQPQHF

D: NA
J: TRBJ1-4
size: many
V: TRBV29-1
DNA: TGCAGCGTTGATAAGGGGGATGGTGAAAAACTGTTTTTT
CDR3: CSVDKGDGEKLFF

D: NA
J: TRBJ2-2
size: few
V: TRBV12-5
DNA: TGTGCTAGTGGTTTGGTACTTAGCGCGACCGCCGGGGAGCTGTTTTTT
CDR3: CASGLVLSATAGELFF

D: NA
J: TRBJ1-3
size: few
V: TRBV20-1
DNA: TGCAGTGCTAGAGAGACAGCTTACTCTGGAAACACCATATATTTT
CDR3: CSARETAYSGNTIYF

D: NA
J: TRBJ1-1
size: many
V: TRBV5-1
DNA: TGCGCCAGCAGCTTGTCGGCGGCTATGAACACTGAAGCTTTCTTT
CDR3: CASSLSAAMNTEAFF

D: TRBD2
J: TRBJ2-5
size: NA
V: TRBV7-9
DNA: TGTGCCAGCAGCGCACTAGCGGGAGGAGAGACCCAGTACTTC
CDR3: CASSALAGGETQYF

D: NA
J: TRBJ1-2
size: few
V: TRBV28
DNA: TGTGCCAGCAGCTTGGGACGGATCTATGGCTACACCTTC
CDR3: CASSLGRIYGYTF

D: NA
J: TRBJ2-2
size: NA
V: TRBV6-1
DNA: TGTGCCAGCAGTGAGGGACTCCGACGGACCGGGGAGCTGTTTTTT
CDR3: CASSEGLRRTGELFF

D: NA
J: TRBJ1-2
size: many
V: TRBV5-1
DNA: TGCGCCAGCAGCAGAAGGACACCAACCACTAACTATGGCTACACCTTC
CDR3: CASSRRTPTTNYGYTF

D: NA
J: TRBJ2-3
size: many
V: TRBV29-1
DNA: TGCAGCGTTGGGGGGCGACACACAGATACGCAGTATTTT
CDR3: CSVGGRHTDTQYF

D: NA
J: TRBJ1-1
size: once
V: TRBV11-2
DNA: TGTGCCAGCAGCTTAGATCTGACTGAAGCTTTCTTT
CDR3: CASSLDLTEAFF

D: TRBD2
J: TRBJ2-1
size: many
V: TRBV7-2
DNA: TGTGCCAGCAGCTCAGGGACTAGCGGCCGAGACGAGCAGTTCTTC
CDR3: CASSSGTSGRDEQFF

D: NA
J: TRBJ1-5
size: NA
V: TRBV4-3
DNA: TGCGCCAGCAGCCAAGTGCTGGATCAGCCCCAGCATTTT
CDR3: CASSQVLDQPQHF

D: NA
J: TRBJ2-2
size: many
V: TRBV6-5
DNA: TGTGCCAGCAGTTACTGGAACACCGGGGAGCTGTTTTTT
CDR3: CASSYWNTGELFF

D: TRBD1
J: TRBJ2-7
size: many
V: TRBV7-8
DNA: TGTGCCAGCAGCCCCCTTGACAGGGGCGAGCAGTACTTC
CDR3: CASSPLDRGEQYF

D: TRBD1
J: TRBJ1-4
size: NA
V: TRBV5-1
DNA: TGCGCCAGCAGCCCGGGACAGGGTGTCAGTGAAAAACTGTTTTTT
CDR3: CASSPGQGVSEKLFF

D: TRBD2
J: TRBJ2-3
size: few
V: TRBV12-3/TRBV12-4
DNA: TGTGCCAGCAGTGAATCGGGGGGGGGGAAGGCCCGGGTAGATACGCAGTATTTT
CDR3: CASSESGGGKARVDTQYF

D: NA
J: TRBJ1-1
size: NA
V: TRBV20-1
DNA: TGCAGTGCCGCCACGTCTGAAGCTTTCTTT
CDR3: CSAATSEAFF

D: NA
J: TRBJ2-5
size: NA
V: TRBV7-2
DNA: TGTGCCAGCAGCTCCCGGGACGGATTGACCCAGTACTTC
CDR3: CASSSRDGLTQYF

D: TRBD1
J: TRBJ2-1
size: NA
V: TRBV6-2/TRBV6-3
DNA: TGTGCCAGCAGTCGCCCCAGACAGGGTGCCTACAATGAGCAGTTCTTC
CDR3: CASSRPRQGAYNEQFF

D: TRBD1
J: TRBJ2-7
size: few
V: TRBV10-3
DNA: TGTGCCATCAGAAAACAGGGGGACGAGCAGTACTTC
CDR3: CAIRKQGDEQYF

D: NA
J: TRBJ1-1
size: few
V: TRBV28
DNA: TGTGCCAGCAGTTCTACAGGGCGAGGAGCTTTCTTT
CDR3: CASSSTGRGAFF

D: NA
J: TRBJ2-3
size: many
V: TRBV12-3/TRBV12-4
DNA: TGTGCCAGCAGCTACTTCCCGCATACGCAGTATTTT
CDR3: CASSYFPHTQYF

D: NA
J: TRBJ2-3
size: many
V: TRBV20-1
DNA: TGCAGTGCTACACGACTTAGCCCGAACACAGATACGCAGTATTTT
CDR3: CSATRLSPNTDTQYF

D: NA
J: TRBJ1-5
size: NA
V: TRBV5-1
DNA: TGCGCCAGCAGCTTGGATGGAATAGGGCTTAGCAATCAGCCCCAGCATTTT
CDR3: CASSLDGIGLSNQPQHF

D: TRBD2
J: TRBJ2-7
size: few
V: TRBV14
DNA: TGTGCCAGCAGCCAAGATCTTTCCGGGACGTACAACGGTCTAGCGGGAGAAAACGAGCAGTACTTC
CDR3: CASSQDLSGTYNGLAGENEQYF

D: NA
J: TRBJ2-5
size: few
V: TRBV10-3
DNA: TGTGCCATCACCGGGGACCAAGAGACCCAGTACTTC
CDR3: CAITGDQETQYF

D: NA
J: TRBJ2-2
size: NA
V: TRBV10-3
DNA: TGTGCCATCAGTGCGGTACTAGACATGGGGGAGCTGTTTTTT
CDR3: CAISAVLDMGELFF

D: NA
J: TRBJ2-2
size: NA
V: TRBV6-1
DNA: TGTGCCAGCAGTGGTCAGTTTTCGAACACCGGGGAGCTGTTTTTT
CDR3: CASSGQFSNTGELFF

D: TRBD2
J: TRBJ2-5
size: NA
V: TRBV14
DNA: TGTGCCAGCAGCCACTGGGAGACTAGCGGGAGGGCCAAGGAGACCCAGTACTTC
CDR3: CASSHWETSGRAKETQYF

D: TRBD1
J: TRBJ1-1
size: NA
V: TRBV20-1
DNA: TGCAGTGCTAACAGGGGGCGCGACACTGAAGCTTTCTTT
CDR3: CSANRGRDTEAFF

D: NA
J: TRBJ1-1
size: few
V: TRBV20-1
DNA: TGCAGTGCTAGAGAGGGGAAAACTGAAGCTTTCTTT
CDR3: CSAREGKTEAFF

D: TRBD2
J: TRBJ2-3
size: few
V: TRBV20-1
DNA: TGCAGTGCCTCCGGGACTAGAGGGACAGATACGCAGTATTTT
CDR3: CSASGTRGTDTQYF

D: TRBD1
J: TRBJ1-2
size: many
V: TRBV12-3/TRBV12-4
DNA: TGTGCCAGCAGGCAGGGGGCGAGCGGCTACACCTTC
CDR3: CASRQGASGYTF

D: NA
J: TRBJ1-5
size: many
V: TRBV20-1
DNA: TGCAGTGCTGCCTCCGGGTTTGGTAATCAGCCCCAGCATTTT
CDR3: CSAASGFGNQPQHF